Here is one T cell receptor beta chain with its context. This CDR3 contains 17 residues. CDR1 and CDR2 from the germline V gene are KGHDR and SFDVKD. V was pared by 4 bases and J by 0 bases, with 6 bases of the junction left unmatched. These data belong to a study of CD8 T cells in Susac syndrome. Random hexamers were used to reverse transcribe 0.5 to 1 ug of RNA. A single record per CDR3 protein comes from TCRdb applying MiXCR to the immunoSEQ multiplex PCR reads. The repertoire holds nearly 200,000 distinct CDR3 sequences, with about 96% as singletons. Sequencing of TCR beta was undertaken in CD8+ and CD4+ T cells derived from blood.

The sequence was collected from a human donor with multiple sclerosis. The source material was CD4+ T cells from PBMCs. The rearrangement links TRBV24-1 to TRBJ2-2, with 8 bases aligning to TRBD1. This CDR3 reads CATSDPGTGANTGELFF. The CDR3 DNA reads as TGTGCCACCAGTGACCCGGGGACAGGAGCGAACACCGGGGAGCTGTTTTTT.